These 20 T cell receptor beta chains were all obtained from the same sample, sequenced in a study of blood T cell repertoires in COVID-19. Generated by immunoSEQ multiplex PCR, the TCRdb table keeps only in-frame clones and is missing some. This sample carries some 400,000 clones, 90% of them seen once, and the ten largest clones take about 6.8%. Sequenced input: peripheral blood. These receptors were taken from a man aged 18-30 years with active or convalescent COVID-19.

The chain recombines TRBV28 with TRBJ1-1, with 11 bases identical to TRBD1. Germline V lookup: CDR1 MDHEN, CDR2 SYDVKM. This CDR3 region has 13 residues. The V segment lost 10 bases and the J segment 7 bases; nucleotides outside the gene matches: 8. In DNA form, the CDR3 reads TGTGCCACCGGACAGGGGGCAATCGATGAAGCTTTCTTT. Translated: CATGQGAIDEAFF.

This clone appeared a single time. This rearrangement joins TRBV19 to TRBJ2-1; D ambiguous. Trimming took off 5 bases at V and 3 bases at J, with 20 bases between the two ends. Germline values: CDR1 LNHDA, CDR2 SQIVND (reference sequence). CDR3 length equals 17 residues. CDR3 in DNA: TGTGCCAGTAGTCCGCATCTAATGAATGCAAACTACAATGAGCAGTTCTTC. Translating it yields CASSPHLMNANYNEQFF.

The genes are TRBV11-1 and TRBJ2-5; D gene unclear. CDR1 and CDR2 (germline): SGHAT, FQDESV (reference sequence). This CDR3 comprises 13 residues. The ends were cut back, 3 bases at V and 1 base at J, with 6 bases in the middle. Here the CDR3 reads CASSFNTQETQYF. CDR3 sequence (DNA): TGTGCCAGCAGCTTCAACACCCAAGAGACCCAGTACTTC. The full variable domain, in which reference TRBV11-1 and TRBJ2-5 provide the parts outside the CDR3, is EAEVAQSPRYKITEKSQAVAFWCDPISGHATLYWYRQILGQGPELLVQFQDESVVDDSQLPKDRFSAERLKGVDSTLKIQPAELGDSAMYLCASSFNTQETQYFGPGTRLLVL.

The chain joins TRBV7-8 to TRBJ2-1; 9 nucleotides agree with TRBD2. The germline V gene encodes CDR1 SGHVS and CDR2 FQNEAQ. The CDR3 contains 17 residues. V gave up 2 bases and J gave up 4 bases; unmatched junction bases: 9. This CDR3 reads CASSLRRTSGRYNEQFF. In DNA form, the CDR3 reads TGTGCCAGCAGCTTAAGGCGTACTAGCGGGCGATACAATGAGCAGTTCTTC.

The chain couples TRBV10-3 to TRBJ2-3; TRBD1 agrees at 9 bases. With 4 bases clipped from V and 6 bases from J, the junction kept 2 bases outside the gene matches. Germline V gene sequence: CDR1 ENHRY, CDR2 SYGVKD. The CDR3 extends over 13 amino acids. This CDR3 is CAISGDRDDTQYF. DNA of the CDR3: TGTGCCATCAGTGGGGACAGGGATGATACGCAGTATTTT.

The count of this clone is one. The genes are TRBV24-1 and TRBJ1-5, with TRBD1 matching over 8 bases. The V segment lost 4 bases and the J segment 1 base; nucleotides outside the gene matches: 5. Germline V gene data show CDR1 as KGHDR and CDR2 as SFDVKD. The CDR3 contains 16 residues. The CDR3 is CATSEGQVGSNQPQHF. As DNA, the CDR3 is TGTGCCACCAGTGAGGGACAGGTCGGGAGCAATCAGCCCCAGCATTTT.

The J gene is TRBJ1-3, the V gene TRBV7-2; a weak D match, TRBD1 (6 bases). The CDR3 runs 15 residues. With 5 bases removed from V and 3 bases from J, the gap between germline ends came to 14 bases. CDR1 is SGHTA, CDR2 FQGNSA, per germline. CDR3 in amino acids: CASSPGRGNGNTIYF. The DNA for the CDR3 is TGTGCCAGCAGCCCCGGGAGGGGGAATGGAAACACCATATATTTT.

The CDR3 sequence: CASSQPTGAEAFF. Here the CDR3 DNA reads TGTGCCAGCAGCCAACCAACAGGGGCTGAAGCTTTCTTT. J is TRBJ1-1 and V is TRBV3-1 (or the pseudogene TRBV3-2); TRBD1 agrees at 7 bases. The germline CDR1 and CDR2 sequences are LGHDT and YNNKEL (reference sequence). CDR3 size: 13 residues. J was trimmed by 6 bases and V by 2 bases; bases with no gene match: 3.

This chain joins TRBV18 and TRBJ2-1, with D possibly being TRBD1 (5 bases). V was shortened by 6 bases and J by 10 bases, with 16 bases between the two germline ends. The CDR3 covers 13 residues. Per the germline V gene, CDR1 is KGHSH and CDR2 is LQKENI. The CDR3: CASSPTSTGEQFF. Written as DNA, the CDR3 is TGTGCCAGCTCGCCGACCTCCACAGGAGAGCAGTTCTTC.

With regard to this clone: At one end the junction does not follow the germline gene, possibly because of a read error. The chain links TRBV7-3 to TRBJ2-6; D perhaps matches TRBD2 (6 bases). This CDR3 spans 18 amino acids. From germline, CDR1 is SGHTA and CDR2 FQGTGA. The CDR3: CASSRMGGAPSGANVLTF. CDR3 nucleotides: TGTGCCAGCAGCCGGATGGGCGGGGCCCCCTCTGGGGCCAACGTGCTGACTTTC.

The DNA of the CDR3 is TGTGCCAGCAGCTTGCGGCGGAATGAAAAACTGTTTTTT. Protein product: CASSLRRNEKLFF. The chain uses TRBV4-2 and TRBJ1-4; no firm D call. Trimming cost V 5 bases and J 5 bases, with 9 bases left between them. CDR1 is LGHNA, CDR2 YNFKEQ, per germline. The CDR3 extends over 13 amino acids.

V gene TRBV18 combines with J gene TRBJ2-7, with 11 bases identical to TRBD1. J lost 6 bases, V lost 6 bases, and 4 bases had no gene match. CDR1 is KGHSH, CDR2 LQKENI, per germline. The CDR3 consists of 13 residues. The CDR3 spells CASSRGTGGEQYF. CDR3 nucleotide sequence: TGTGCCAGCTCCCGAGGGACAGGGGGCGAGCAGTACTTC.

V gene TRBV19 combines with J gene TRBJ1-1; D remains ambiguous. V lost 3 bases and J 0 bases, leaving 11 bases between the germline ends. CDR1 is LNHDA and CDR2 is SQIVND in the germline V gene (reference sequence). This CDR3 is built from 15 residues. CDR3 sequence reads: CASSIGMGLNTEAFF. The CDR3 DNA is TGTGCCAGTAGTATCGGGATGGGTTTGAACACTGAAGCTTTCTTT.

This rearrangement joins TRBV19 to TRBJ2-7, with D possibly being TRBD2 (7 bases). CDR1 and CDR2 from the germline V gene are LNHDA and SQIVND (reference sequence). This CDR3 region has 15 residues. V was clipped by 7 bases and J by 5 bases, with 21 bases between them. CDR3 protein: CASTQHWGGLNEQYF. CDR3 in DNA: TGTGCCAGTACCCAACACTGGGGGGGCTTGAACGAGCAGTACTTC.

The rearrangement links TRBV7-3 to TRBJ2-1; 11 bases map to TRBD2. V shed 3 bases, J shed 6 bases, and the junction held 7 bases outside the gene matches. Per the germline V gene, CDR1 is SGHTA and CDR2 is FQGTGA. The CDR3 contains 16 residues. This chain's CDR3 is CASSFLSGRAPNEQFF. CDR3 DNA sequence: TGTGCCAGCAGCTTCCTTAGCGGGAGGGCCCCCAATGAGCAGTTCTTC.

This clone has only one observation. The chain joins TRBV4-1 to TRBJ2-1, with 10 bases aligning to TRBD1. V dropped 4 bases and J dropped 7; count of bases not matched to a gene: 16. This CDR3 comprises 18 residues. Germline loops: CDR1 MGHRA, CDR2 YSYEKL. The CDR3: CASSLRKFRDRGGNEQFF. The CDR3, as DNA: TGCGCCAGCAGCCTACGAAAATTCCGGGACAGGGGAGGGAATGAGCAGTTCTTC.

The genes are TRBV11-3 and TRBJ1-5; D gene unclear. The CDR3 covers 13 residues. The ends were cut back, 3 bases at V and 2 bases at J, with 5 bases in the middle. Germline V CDR1 and CDR2: SGHNT, YENEEA. The CDR3 bases are TGTGCCAGCAGCTTTTTAGGCAATCAGCCCCAGCATTTT. It yields the protein CASSFLGNQPQHF.

The V gene is TRBV6-2 or TRBV6-3, the J gene TRBJ1-3, with D possibly TRBD1 on 5 matching bases. Per germline, CDR1 MNHEY and CDR2 SVGEGT. V was clipped by 5 bases and J by 7 bases, with 9 bases between them. The CDR3 contains 12 residues. CDR3 in DNA: TGTGCCAGCAGTCCGACAGTTAACACCATATATTTT. Translation gives CASSPTVNTIYF.

DNA of the CDR3: TGTGCCAGCAGCCAGTCGCTCAGGGACTATGGCTACACCTTC. It specifies CASSQSLRDYGYTF. This rearrangement joins TRBV14 to TRBJ1-2; possible D gene TRBD1, 5 bases. The germline CDR1 and CDR2 sequences are SGHDN and FVKESK. With 3 bases removed from V and 3 bases from J, the gap between germline ends came to 11 bases. The CDR3 contains 14 residues.

The chain carries TRBV7-9 and TRBJ2-1; possibly TRBD2 for D (5 bases). This CDR3 comprises 15 residues. CDR1 and CDR2 from the germline V gene are SEHNR and FQNEAQ (reference sequence). V lost 2 bases and J lost 2, with 10 bases in between. In nucleotides, the CDR3 is TGTGCCAGCAGCTTAAGAGGGTCGACCTACAATGAGCAGTTCTTC. Its protein is CASSLRGSTYNEQFF.